This T cell receptor (beta chain) is from a study of CD8 T cells in cerebrospinal fluid in Alzheimer's disease. Overall study context: CSF T cell clonal expansion was assessed by plate-based nested PCR and droplet-based sequencing.

Looked up from germline, CDR1 is SNHLY and CDR2 is FYNNEI. This CDR3 is 14 amino acids long. Its frequency marks this clonotype as medium-sized (0.01 to 0.1%). Its antigen remains unidentified. TCRdb reanalyzed the 10x single-cell sequencing reads, giving one entry per CDR3 protein sequence and no DNA. The table lists about 1,200 distinct CDR3 sequences, with approximately 8.3% in the top ten. Regarding the study as a whole: Healthy subjects less often had a clone of at least 3% than Alzheimer's patients.

No participant had an acute infectious disease, and all were physically fit. Neurodegeneration in patients was confirmed with biomarkers including neurofilament, amyloid-beta and tau. The chain joins TRBV2 to TRBJ2-7; TCRdb names TRBD1, which stays unverified in the absence of DNA. The TCR sequence derives from a human donor with Alzheimer's disease. The specimen was cerebrospinal fluid. CDR3 in amino acids: CASRPSGTLYEQYF.